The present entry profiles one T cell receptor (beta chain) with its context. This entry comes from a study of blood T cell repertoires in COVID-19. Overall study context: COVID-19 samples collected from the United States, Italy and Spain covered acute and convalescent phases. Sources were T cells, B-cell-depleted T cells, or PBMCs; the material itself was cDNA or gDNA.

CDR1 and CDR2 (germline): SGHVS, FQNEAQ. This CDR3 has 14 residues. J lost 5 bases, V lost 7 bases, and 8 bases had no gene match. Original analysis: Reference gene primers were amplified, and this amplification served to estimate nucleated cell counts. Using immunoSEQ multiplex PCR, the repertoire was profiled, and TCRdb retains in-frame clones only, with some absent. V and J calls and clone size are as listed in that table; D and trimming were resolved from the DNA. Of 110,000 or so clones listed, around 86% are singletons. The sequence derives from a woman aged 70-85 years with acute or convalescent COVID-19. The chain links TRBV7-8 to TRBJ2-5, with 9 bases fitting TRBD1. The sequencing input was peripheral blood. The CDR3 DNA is TGTGCCAGCAACGTGGACAGGGGTTCGGAGACCCAGTACTTC. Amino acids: CASNVDRGSETQYF.